This TCR beta chain appears in the sequencing data of a study of blood T cells in healthy people across ages. Primed by a sample-barcoded 5' primer and a J-beta primer mix, a second PCR proceeded for 7 to 11 cycles. In TCRdb, the 5' RACE reads were re-called with MiXCR into one record per CDR3 protein. The sample lists fewer than 750,000 distinct CDR3 sequences, over 40% seen once, with roughly 13% in the top ten. The germline V gene has CDR1 SGDLS and CDR2 YYNGEE. With 0 bases removed from V and 2 bases from J, the gap between germline ends came to 9 bases. There are 15 residues in the CDR3. The chain has TRBV9 and TRBJ1-5; no reliable D call. Sequenced input: blood. This sequence was found in a woman older than 75 in good health. In DNA, the CDR3 is TGTGCCAGCAGCGTAGATGGACGTCGCAATCAGCCCCAGCATTTT. Translating it yields CASSVDGRRNQPQHF.